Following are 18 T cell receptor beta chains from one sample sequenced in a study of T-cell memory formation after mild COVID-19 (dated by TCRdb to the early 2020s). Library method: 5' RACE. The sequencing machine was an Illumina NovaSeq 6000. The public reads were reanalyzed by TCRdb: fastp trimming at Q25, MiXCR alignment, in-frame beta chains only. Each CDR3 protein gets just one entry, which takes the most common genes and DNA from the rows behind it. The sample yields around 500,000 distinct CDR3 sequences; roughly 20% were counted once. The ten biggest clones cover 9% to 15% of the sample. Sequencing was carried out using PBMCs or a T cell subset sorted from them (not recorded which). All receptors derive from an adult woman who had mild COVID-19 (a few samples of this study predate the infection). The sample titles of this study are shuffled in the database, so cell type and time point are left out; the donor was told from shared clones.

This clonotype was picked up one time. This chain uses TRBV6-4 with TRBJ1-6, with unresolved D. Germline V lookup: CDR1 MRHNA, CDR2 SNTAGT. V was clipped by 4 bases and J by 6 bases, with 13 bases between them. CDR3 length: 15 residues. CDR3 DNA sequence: TGTGCCAGCAGTGCAACTCACAGTAGTAATTCACCCCTCCACTTT. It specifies CASSATHSSNSPLHF.

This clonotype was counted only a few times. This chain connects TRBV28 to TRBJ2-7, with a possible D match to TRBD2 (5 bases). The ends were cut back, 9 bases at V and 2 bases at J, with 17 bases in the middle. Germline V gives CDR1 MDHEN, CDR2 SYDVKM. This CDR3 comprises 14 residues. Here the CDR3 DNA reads TGTGCCAGTTCAGAAGGAGGAATTACCTACGAGCAGTACTTC. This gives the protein CASSEGGITYEQYF.

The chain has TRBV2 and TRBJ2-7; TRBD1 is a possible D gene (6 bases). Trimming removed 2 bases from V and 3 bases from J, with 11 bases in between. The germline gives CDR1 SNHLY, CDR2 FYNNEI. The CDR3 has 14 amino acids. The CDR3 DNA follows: TGTGCCAGCAGTGAACAGGGGATTCTCTACGAGCAGTACTTC. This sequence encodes CASSEQGILYEQYF.

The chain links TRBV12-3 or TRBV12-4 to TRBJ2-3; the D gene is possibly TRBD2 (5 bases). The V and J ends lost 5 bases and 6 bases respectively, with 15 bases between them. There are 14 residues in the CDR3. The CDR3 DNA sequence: TGTGCCAGCAGTCGACTACGAAGCGGTGATACGCAGTATTTT. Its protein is CASSRLRSGDTQYF.

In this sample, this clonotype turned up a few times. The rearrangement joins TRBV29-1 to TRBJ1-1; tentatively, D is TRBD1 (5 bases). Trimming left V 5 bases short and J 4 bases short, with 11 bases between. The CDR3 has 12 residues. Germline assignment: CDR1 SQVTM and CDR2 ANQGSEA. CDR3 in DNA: TGCAGCGTTCCCCGTGGGGCCACTGAAGCTTTCTTT. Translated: CSVPRGATEAFF.

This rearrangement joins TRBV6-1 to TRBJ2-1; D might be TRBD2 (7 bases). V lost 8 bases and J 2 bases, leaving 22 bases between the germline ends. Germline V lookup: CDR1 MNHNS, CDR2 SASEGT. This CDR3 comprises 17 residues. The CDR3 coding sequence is TGTGCCAGCTCCGAGGCGGGGGCATTCCGTACCTACAATGAGCAGTTCTTC. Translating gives CASSEAGAFRTYNEQFF.

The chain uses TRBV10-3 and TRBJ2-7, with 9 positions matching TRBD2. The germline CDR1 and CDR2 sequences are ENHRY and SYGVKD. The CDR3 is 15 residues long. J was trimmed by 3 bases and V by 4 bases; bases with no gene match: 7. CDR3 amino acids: CAISGSSGVSYEQYF. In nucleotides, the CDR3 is TGTGCCATCAGTGGGTCTAGCGGGGTTAGCTACGAGCAGTACTTC.

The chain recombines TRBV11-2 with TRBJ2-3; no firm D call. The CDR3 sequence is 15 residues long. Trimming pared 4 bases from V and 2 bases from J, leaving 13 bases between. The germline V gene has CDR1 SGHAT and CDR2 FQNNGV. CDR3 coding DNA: TGTGCCAGCAGCTCGTCACCCCTCCTCACAGATACGCAGTATTTT. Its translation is CASSSSPLLTDTQYF.

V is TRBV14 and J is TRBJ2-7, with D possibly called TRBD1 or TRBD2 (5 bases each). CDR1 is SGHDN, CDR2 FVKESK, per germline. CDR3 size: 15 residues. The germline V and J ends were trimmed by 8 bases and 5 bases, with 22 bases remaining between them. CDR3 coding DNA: TGTGCCAGCGGACGAGGGGTTGGATTGTACGACGAGCAGTACTTC. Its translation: CASGRGVGLYDEQYF. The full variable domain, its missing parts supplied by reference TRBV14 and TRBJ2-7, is EAGVTQFPSHSVIEKGQTVTLRCDPISGHDNLYWYRRVMGKEIKFLLHFVKESKQDESGMPNNRFLAERTGGTYSTLKVQPAELEDSGVYFCASGRGVGLYDEQYFGPGTRLTVT.

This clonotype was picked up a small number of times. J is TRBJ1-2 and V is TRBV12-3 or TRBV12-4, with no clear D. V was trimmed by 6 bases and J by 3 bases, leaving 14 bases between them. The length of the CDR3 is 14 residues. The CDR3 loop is CASRRVQSYYGYTF. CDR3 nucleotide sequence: TGTGCCAGCAGGAGAGTACAGAGTTACTATGGCTACACCTTC.

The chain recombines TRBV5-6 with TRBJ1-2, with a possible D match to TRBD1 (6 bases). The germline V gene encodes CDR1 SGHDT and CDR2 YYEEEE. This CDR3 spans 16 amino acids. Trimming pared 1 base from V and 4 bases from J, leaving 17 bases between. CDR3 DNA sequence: TGTGCCAGCAGCTTGAAGGTTCGGGCAGGGGTCTATGGCTACACCTTC. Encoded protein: CASSLKVRAGVYGYTF.

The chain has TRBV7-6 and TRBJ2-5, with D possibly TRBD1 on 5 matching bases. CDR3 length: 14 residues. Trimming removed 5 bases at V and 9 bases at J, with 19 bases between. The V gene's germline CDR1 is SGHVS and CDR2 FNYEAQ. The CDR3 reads CASSRPTQGIPQYF. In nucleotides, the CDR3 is TGTGCCAGCAGCCGCCCAACCCAGGGCATCCCCCAGTACTTC.

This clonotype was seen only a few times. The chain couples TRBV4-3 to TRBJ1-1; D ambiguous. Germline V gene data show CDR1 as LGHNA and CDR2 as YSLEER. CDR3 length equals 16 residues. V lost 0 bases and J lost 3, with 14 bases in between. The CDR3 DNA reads TGCGCCAGCAGCCAAGATTTGTCAGAAGGGTACACTGAAGCTTTCTTT. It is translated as CASSQDLSEGYTEAFF.

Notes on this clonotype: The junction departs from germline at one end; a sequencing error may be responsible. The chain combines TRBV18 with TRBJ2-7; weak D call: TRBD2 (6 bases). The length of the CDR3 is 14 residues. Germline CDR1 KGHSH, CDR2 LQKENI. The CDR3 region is CGSSKGTGRREQYF. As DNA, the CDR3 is TGTGGCAGCTCAAAGGGGACTGGGAGGCGCGAGCAGTACTTC.

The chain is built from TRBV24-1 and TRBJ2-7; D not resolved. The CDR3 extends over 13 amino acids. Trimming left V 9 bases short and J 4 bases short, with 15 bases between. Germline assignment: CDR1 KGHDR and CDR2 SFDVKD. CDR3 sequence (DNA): TGTGCCACCTCTGGAAACTTCGGGTACGAGCAGTACTTC. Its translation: CATSGNFGYEQYF.

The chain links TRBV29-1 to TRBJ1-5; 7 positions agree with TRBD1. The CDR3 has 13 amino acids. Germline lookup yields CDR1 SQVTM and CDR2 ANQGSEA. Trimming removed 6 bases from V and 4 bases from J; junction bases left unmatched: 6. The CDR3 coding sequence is TGCAGCGTCCAACAGGGGCATAATCAGCCCCAGCATTTT. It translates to CSVQQGHNQPQHF.

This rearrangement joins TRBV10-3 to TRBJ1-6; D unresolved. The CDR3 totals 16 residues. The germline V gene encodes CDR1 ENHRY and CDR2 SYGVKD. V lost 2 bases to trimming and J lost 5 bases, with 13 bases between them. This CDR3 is CAISEKRSGNNSPLHF. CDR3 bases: TGTGCCATCAGTGAGAAGAGGTCCGGTAATAATTCACCCCTCCACTTT.

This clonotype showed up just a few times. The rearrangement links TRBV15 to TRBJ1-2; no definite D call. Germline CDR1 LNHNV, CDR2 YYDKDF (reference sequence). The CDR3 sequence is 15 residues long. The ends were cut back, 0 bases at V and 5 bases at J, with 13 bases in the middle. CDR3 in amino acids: CATSRDLNSLYGYTF. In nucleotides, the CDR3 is TGTGCCACCAGCAGAGATCTGAACAGCCTATATGGCTACACCTTC.